The source of this TCR beta chain is a study of T cells in Graves' hyperthyroidism and ophthalmopathy. For the study at large: The blood sample was taken at first diagnosis, before treatment began.

Germline loops: CDR1 GTSNPN, CDR2 SVGIG (reference sequence). The ends lost 1 base at V and 4 bases at J; junction bases unmatched: 4. The CDR3 is 16 residues long. Regions amplified from RNA transcripts were the TCR beta CDR3 regions. The HTBI set primed first-round TCR CDR3 RT-PCR. In TCRdb, the multiplex PCR reads were re-called with MiXCR into one record per CDR3 protein. Of some 300,000 distinct CDR3 sequences in the sample, around 19% are singletons; the top ten hold just under 40%. There are many counts of this clonotype. PBMCs were obtained from approximately 10 ml fresh peripheral blood. The TCR sequence derives from a man in his forties or fifties with Graves' ophthalmopathy. Source material: blood. The chain recombines TRBV30 with TRBJ2-1; 13 bases line up with TRBD2. Here the CDR3 reads CAWSELAGGKYNEQFF. The CDR3 region has the DNA TGTGCCTGGAGTGAACTAGCGGGAGGGAAATACAATGAGCAGTTCTTC.